This T cell receptor (beta chain) comes out of a study of cytomegalovirus exposure and HLA in healthy donors. In the study overall: Most donors, 81% of 398 genotyped, fell in the Caucasian-associated ancestry cluster. Study-wide points: Whilst most TCR sequences proved rare, a subset of public TCRs occurred across many donors. TCR beta sequences numbering 15,000 to 20,000 were associated with HLA alleles at 0.05 false discovery rate in a later analysis.

This PCR relied on a set of 60 Vbeta primers and 13 Jbeta primers. Original handling: In a later analysis, the count reached 74 million or so unique TCR beta chains, with approximately 10 million shared. Only in-frame clones appear in the TCRdb table, and some are missing; sequencing was by immunoSEQ multiplex PCR. V, J and clone size are those of that table, while D and trimming were read from the DNA. The table lists 160,000 or so clones, 60% to 80% of them singletons, with 8% to 10% in the top ten. The germline V gene has CDR1 ENHRY and CDR2 SYGVKD. V shed 5 bases, J shed 1 base, and the junction held 3 bases outside the gene matches. The CDR3 loop spans 14 amino acids. Concerning this clone: Its antigen remains unknown.

The sequencing input was PBMCs. V and J are TRBV10-3 and TRBJ1-1, with 8 nucleotides matching TRBD1. The receptor's source is a young man in good health and CMV-seropositive. The CDR3 DNA follows: TGTGCCATCAGTACGGGACAGGAGAACACTGAAGCTTTCTTT. It yields the protein CAISTGQENTEAFF.